What follows are 27 T cell receptor beta chains derived from one specimen sequenced in a study of yellow fever vaccine responses in identical twins. Via MiXCR, TCRdb re-called the RT-PCR reads, giving one row per CDR3 protein. The repertoire holds 20,000 to 25,000 distinct CDR3 sequences, around four fifths seen once, with 4.8% in the top ten. The sample here was T cells from blood (PBMCs), unsorted or a sorted subset (not recorded which), taken before or after yellow fever vaccination (not recorded which). The receptors derive from a woman between 18 and 30 years old who received the yellow fever vaccine.

The chain combines TRBV19 with TRBJ1-2; a weak D match, TRBD1 (5 bases). The CDR3 is 16 residues long. Germline V lookup: CDR1 LNHDA, CDR2 SQIVND (reference sequence). The V gene lost 3 bases and the J gene lost 2 bases, with 16 bases spanning the gap. CDR3 DNA: TGTGCCAGTAGTATTTCCTCCTGGGGCATCAACTATGGCTACACCTTC. This gives the protein CASSISSWGINYGYTF.

In this sample, this clonotype turned up once. The rearrangement uses TRBV10-1 and TRBJ1-4; 10 bases map to TRBD1. J gave up 8 bases and V 6 bases, and 3 bases lay outside the gene matches. Germline V CDR1 and CDR2: WNHNN, SYGVQD (reference sequence). The length of the CDR3 is 13 residues. The CDR3 region has the DNA TGCGCCAGCAGCCGGGACAGGGGAGAAAAACTGTTTTTT. Translation gives CASSRDRGEKLFF.

The rearrangement joins TRBV29-1 to TRBJ2-3, with D possibly matching TRBD1 (6 bases). Per germline, CDR1 SQVTM and CDR2 ANQGSEA. CDR3 length equals 10 residues. The CDR3 DNA reads TGCGGGGCAGGGGCAGATACGCAGTATTTT. Protein product: CGAGADTQYF.

The V and J genes are TRBV18 and TRBJ1-5; possible D gene TRBD1, 5 bases. The V gene lost 1 base and the J gene lost 0 bases, with 7 bases spanning the gap. The germline CDR1 and CDR2 sequences are KGHSH and LQKENI. The length of the CDR3 is 15 residues. The CDR3 nucleotides are TGTGCCAGCTCACCACGAGGGGATAGCAATCAGCCCCAGCATTTT. It translates to CASSPRGDSNQPQHF.

This chain uses TRBV11-3 with TRBJ2-5; D not certain. The CDR3 contains 11 residues. Trimming took 6 bases from V and 5 from J, leaving 7 bases between them. CDR1 is SGHNT, CDR2 YENEEA, per germline. CDR3 region: CASRRVETQYF. As DNA, the CDR3 is TGTGCCAGCAGAAGAGTGGAGACCCAGTACTTC.

This chain connects TRBV24-1 to TRBJ2-1; 8 bases map to TRBD1. The J segment lost 2 bases and the V segment lost 3 bases, leaving 5 bases of the junction unmatched. This CDR3 is 16 amino acids long. Per the germline V gene, CDR1 is KGHDR and CDR2 is SFDVKD. The CDR3 sequence is CATSDRTGGAYNEQFF. The CDR3 DNA is TGTGCCACCAGTGATAGAACAGGGGGAGCCTACAATGAGCAGTTCTTC.

This clonotype appeared once. The chain joins TRBV4-1 to TRBJ1-5; TRBD1 might be the D (5 bases). The CDR3 extends over 18 amino acids. V lost 0 bases, J lost 1 base, and 16 bases lay in between. Germline CDR1 and CDR2: MGHRA and YSYEKL. This CDR3 reads CASSQDGAGARSNQPQHF. CDR3 nucleotides: TGCGCCAGCAGCCAAGATGGGGCGGGCGCGAGGAGCAATCAGCCCCAGCATTTT.

V and J are TRBV19 and TRBJ2-1; D ambiguous. Per germline, CDR1 LNHDA and CDR2 SQIVND (reference sequence). This CDR3 contains 12 residues. V lost 6 bases, J lost 1 base, and 4 bases lay in between. CDR3 sequence (DNA): TGTGCCAGTAGCAGGTCCTACAATGAGCAGTTCTTC. Encoded protein: CASSRSYNEQFF.

The chain employs TRBV29-1 and TRBJ1-1, with a tentative D call TRBD1 (5 bases). The CDR3 has 14 residues. Germline V gene lookup returns CDR1 SQVTM and CDR2 ANQGSEA. Trimming removed 5 bases from V and 2 bases from J, with 15 bases in between. DNA for the CDR3: TGCAGCGTTCTTCAGGGAGCGATTAACACTGAAGCTTTCTTT. It encodes CSVLQGAINTEAFF.

This clonotype has a handful of counts. This sequence joins TRBV5-6 and TRBJ2-7; the D is unclear. CDR1 and CDR2 (germline): SGHDT, YYEEEE. Trimming removed 4 bases from V and 2 bases from J, with 13 bases in between. The CDR3 contains 14 residues. The CDR3 sequence is CASSLSGSTYEQYV. In DNA form, the CDR3 reads TGTGCCAGCAGCCTATCAGGTTCTACCTACGAGCAGTACGTC.

J is TRBJ1-5 and V is TRBV12-3 or TRBV12-4; no clear D gene. The CDR3 is 15 amino acids. V was shortened by 5 bases and J by 4 bases, with 15 bases between the two germline ends. CDR3 in DNA: TGTGCCAGCAGTCTTGACCAAGAAGAGAATCAGCCCCAGCATTTT. The encoded protein is CASSLDQEENQPQHF.

The chain joins TRBV20-1 to TRBJ2-7; 7 nucleotides match TRBD2. The V gene end was trimmed by 4 bases and the J gene end by 5 bases; junction bases not matched to a gene: 2. The CDR3 has 11 residues. Germline-derived CDR1 and CDR2 are DFQATT and SNEGSKA (reference sequence). CDR3 sequence (DNA): TGCAGTGCTAAGGGAGGGAACGAGCAGTACGTC. Protein product: CSAKGGNEQYV.

The chain couples TRBV25-1 to TRBJ2-5; D gene unclear. Germline V gives CDR1 MGHDK, CDR2 SYGVNS. The V gene lost 2 bases and the J gene lost 2 bases, with 9 bases spanning the gap. This CDR3 comprises 14 residues. As DNA, the CDR3 is TGTGCCAGCAGTGAACGTCACAGACAAGAGACCCAGTACTTC. It encodes CASSERHRQETQYF.

The chain employs TRBV7-2 and TRBJ2-7, with unresolved D. There are 14 residues in the CDR3. Germline assignment: CDR1 SGHTA and CDR2 FQGNSA. With 5 bases removed from V and 1 base from J, the gap between germline ends came to 12 bases. Here the CDR3 reads CASSRPEQSYEQYF. The CDR3 bases are TGTGCCAGCAGCCGCCCCGAGCAATCCTACGAGCAGTACTTC.

The J gene is TRBJ2-6, the V gene TRBV4-2; the match to TRBD1 covers 8 bases. V dropped 0 bases and J dropped 2; count of bases not matched to a gene: 9. The CDR3 runs to 19 residues. The germline CDR1 and CDR2 sequences are LGHNA and YNFKEQ. The CDR3 DNA reads TGTGCCAGCAGCCAAGATTGGGCTCCAGGGGGCGCTGGGGCCAACGTCCTGACTTTC. It translates to CASSQDWAPGGAGANVLTF.

Only a few counts were recorded for this clonotype. This chain links TRBV11-3 with TRBJ2-5; D unclear. With 1 base removed from V and 2 bases from J, the gap between germline ends came to 5 bases. The CDR3 extends over 13 amino acids. Germline V CDR1 and CDR2: SGHNT, YENEEA. CDR3: CASSLGSQETQYF. The CDR3 DNA reads as TGTGCCAGCAGCTTAGGCAGTCAAGAGACCCAGTACTTC.

The chain recombines TRBV11-2 with TRBJ2-7; TRBD1 matches 7 bases. Germline V gene lookup returns CDR1 SGHAT and CDR2 FQNNGV. The J segment lost 0 bases and the V segment lost 10 bases, leaving 9 bases of the junction unmatched. The CDR3 is 14 amino acids. The DNA of the CDR3 is TGTGCCACCCGCCCGGGACAGAGCTCCTACGAGCAGTACTTC. Protein: CATRPGQSSYEQYF.

J is TRBJ2-2 and V is TRBV10-1; D may be TRBD2 (7 bases). CDR1 is WNHNN, CDR2 SYGVQD, per germline (reference sequence). The CDR3 extends over 17 amino acids. Trimming pared 6 bases from V and 3 bases from J, leaving 20 bases between. The CDR3 region is CASSVRGSGKDTGELFF. The DNA for the CDR3 is TGCGCCAGCAGCGTGAGGGGGAGCGGGAAGGACACCGGGGAGCTGTTTTTT.

The J gene is TRBJ2-3, the V gene TRBV4-2, with 11 bases matching TRBD2. Germline CDR1 reads LGHNA; CDR2 reads YNFKEQ. CDR3 size: 16 residues. The junction had 3 bases not matched to a gene; V was cut back by 0 bases and J by 4 bases. The CDR3 here is CASSQDATSGADTQYF. Here the CDR3 DNA reads TGTGCCAGCAGCCAAGATGCGACTAGCGGGGCAGATACGCAGTATTTT.

The chain carries TRBV11-1 and TRBJ2-3, with TRBD2 identical over 7 bases. CDR1 SGHAT and CDR2 FQDESV come from the germline V gene (reference sequence). The CDR3 extends over 11 amino acids. V gave up 7 bases and J gave up 6 bases; unmatched junction bases: 1. The chain's CDR3 is CASIGGDTQYF. The DNA of the CDR3 is TGTGCCAGCATCGGGGGGGATACGCAGTATTTT.

This clonotype was detected only once. The chain links TRBV20-1 to TRBJ1-2; D not resolved. Germline CDR1 DFQATT, CDR2 SNEGSKA (reference sequence). Trimming cost V 4 bases and J 5 bases, with 14 bases left between them. This CDR3 has 13 amino acids. The CDR3 DNA follows: TGCAGTGCTAAAGGTTGGGCACCATATGGCTACACCTTC. Translated: CSAKGWAPYGYTF.

V and J are TRBV29-1 and TRBJ2-3; possible D gene TRBD1, 5 bases. CDR1 and CDR2 (germline): SQVTM, ANQGSEA. This CDR3 has 11 residues. The ends were cut back, 6 bases at V and 6 bases at J, with 10 bases in the middle. The CDR3 reads CSVGPRDTQYF. The CDR3 DNA sequence: TGCAGCGTGGGGCCTCGGGATACGCAGTATTTT.

V is TRBV12-3 or TRBV12-4 and J is TRBJ2-5; perhaps TRBD2 as D (6 bases). V was clipped by 8 bases and J by 7 bases, with 14 bases between them. This CDR3 is 12 amino acids long. The CDR3 nucleotides read TGTGCCAGCGGGGAGGCCCCGGGGACCCAGTACTTC. Its protein is CASGEAPGTQYF.

The chain recombines TRBV20-1 with TRBJ2-1; D uncertain. V was trimmed by 1 base and J by 0 bases, leaving 7 bases between them. This CDR3 has 14 residues. Germline V CDR1 and CDR2: DFQATT, SNEGSKA (reference sequence). The chain's CDR3 is CSARVPASYNEQFF. The CDR3 DNA sequence: TGCAGTGCTAGAGTACCAGCCTCCTACAATGAGCAGTTCTTC.

The chain carries TRBV20-1 and TRBJ2-1, with 10 bases aligning to TRBD2. J was trimmed by 8 bases and V by 3 bases; bases with no gene match: 4. The CDR3 covers 13 residues. CDR1 and CDR2 from the germline V gene are DFQATT and SNEGSKA (reference sequence). CDR3 region: CSASIAGGYEQFF. CDR3 bases: TGCAGTGCTAGCATAGCGGGAGGCTATGAGCAGTTCTTC.

This clonotype was picked up a small number of times. The rearrangement uses TRBV3-1 and TRBJ2-2; no definite D call. With 2 bases removed from V and 6 bases from J, the gap between germline ends came to 4 bases. This CDR3 region has 12 residues. Germline-derived CDR1 and CDR2 are LGHDT and YNNKEL (reference sequence). CDR3 sequence reads: CASSQPAGELFF. CDR3 in DNA: TGTGCCAGCAGCCAACCGGCCGGGGAGCTGTTTTTT.

The V and J genes are TRBV7-6 and TRBJ2-1, with 12 nucleotides matching TRBD1. J was trimmed by 7 bases and V by 4 bases; bases with no gene match: 8. CDR3 length: 16 residues. Per the germline V gene, CDR1 is SGHVS and CDR2 is FNYEAQ. The CDR3 nucleotides read TGTGCCAGCAGCTCATGGGGACAGGGGGCGGGTAATGAGCAGTTCTTC. Its protein is CASSSWGQGAGNEQFF.